The 13 T cell receptor beta chains in this list originate from one sample, sequenced in a study of T cell changes during pregnancy in multiple sclerosis. The assay was immunoSEQ multiplex PCR, and TCRdb's table has in-frame clones only and misses some. The repertoire has approximately 40,000 clones, roughly 89% of them found once; the top ten carry more than 0.55%. Sequencing used CD4+ T cells from peripheral blood mononuclear cells, obtained before pregnancy. Source of these receptors: a female donor with multiple sclerosis, enrolled in a pregnancy study.

The chain employs TRBV18 and TRBJ1-1; D is undetermined. Trimming pared 0 bases from V and 5 bases from J, leaving 4 bases between. Germline-derived CDR1 and CDR2 are KGHSH and LQKENI. The length of the CDR3 is 12 residues. For the CDR3, the DNA is TGTGCCAGCTCACCACCAGAGACTGAAGCTTTCTTT. The encoded protein is CASSPPETEAFF.

The V call is TRBV7-2, the J call TRBJ1-2; maybe TRBD1 (5 bases). V was pared by 0 bases and J by 3 bases, with 11 bases between. The CDR3 covers 15 residues. Germline values: CDR1 SGHTA, CDR2 FQGNSA. In DNA, the CDR3 is TGTGCCAGCAGCTTAGCGTCAACAGGCTACTATGGCTACACCTTC. Its protein product is CASSLASTGYYGYTF.

The rearrangement uses TRBV29-1 and TRBJ1-1; a possible D gene is TRBD1 (5 bases). Germline CDR1 is SQVTM and CDR2 is ANQGSEA. This CDR3 has 15 amino acids. The V and J ends lost 5 bases and 0 bases respectively, with 16 bases between them. The CDR3 DNA sequence: TGCAGCGTTAGGAGGGGATGGGGTATGAACACTGAAGCTTTCTTT. Translation gives CSVRRGWGMNTEAFF.

The V call is TRBV11-3, the J call TRBJ2-1, with D possibly matching TRBD1 (6 bases). CDR3 length: 14 residues. V lost 3 bases and J 8 bases, leaving 14 bases between the germline ends. The V gene's germline CDR1 is SGHNT and CDR2 YENEEA. The CDR3 protein is CASSLWARGDEQFF. The CDR3 DNA sequence: TGTGCCAGCAGCTTGTGGGCCAGGGGCGATGAGCAGTTCTTC.

The chain has TRBV5-8 and TRBJ2-7; D is unclear. Germline V gene sequence: CDR1 SGHTS, CDR2 YDEGEE. V lost 3 bases, J lost 7 bases, and 20 bases lay in between. CDR3 size: 15 residues. The CDR3 loop is CASSSLAVQVREQYF. Here the CDR3 DNA reads TGTGCCAGCAGCTCCCTGGCAGTGCAGGTTCGGGAGCAGTACTTC.

The chain uses TRBV6-6 and TRBJ2-1, with TRBD1 identical over 7 bases. The length of the CDR3 is 14 residues. The V gene's germline CDR1 is MNHNY and CDR2 SVGAGI (reference sequence). Trimming took 2 bases from V and 3 from J; bases not matched to a gene: 1. CDR3 protein: CASSYDRVYNEQFF. As DNA, the CDR3 is TGTGCCAGCAGTTACGACAGGGTCTACAATGAGCAGTTCTTC.

The chain couples TRBV6-5 to TRBJ1-4; D is ambiguous. This CDR3 contains 15 residues. The V end lost 0 bases, the J end lost 8 bases, and 13 bases lay between the germline ends. Germline CDR1 is MNHEY and CDR2 is SVGAGI. The CDR3 nucleotides read TGTGCCAGCAGTTACTCCCAGGAAAGCGGCGAAAAACTGTTTTTT. Translation gives CASSYSQESGEKLFF.

The gene calls are TRBV5-1 and TRBJ1-2, with TRBD1 matching 9 bases. The germline V gene encodes CDR1 SGHRS and CDR2 YFSETQ. The ends lost 4 bases at V and 8 bases at J; junction bases unmatched: 15. This CDR3 is 16 amino acids long. The CDR3 sequence is CASSPTGQGPSWGYTF. CDR3 in DNA: TGCGCCAGCAGCCCCACGGGACAGGGCCCCTCGTGGGGCTACACCTTC.

The chain employs TRBV5-4 and TRBJ2-5, with D maybe TRBD1 (6 bases). CDR3 length: 13 residues. The V end lost 5 bases, the J end lost 5 bases, and 13 bases lay between the germline ends. Germline loops: CDR1 SGHNT, CDR2 YYREEE (reference sequence). CDR3 loop: CASSPDRRETQYF. The CDR3 DNA is TGTGCCAGCAGTCCCGACAGGCGGGAGACCCAGTACTTC.

The chain combines TRBV6-5 with TRBJ2-3, with a tentative D call TRBD2 (6 bases). The length of the CDR3 is 13 residues. Between the trimmed V and J ends, which lost 6 bases and 5 bases, there was a span of 12 bases. Germline CDR1 reads MNHEY; CDR2 reads SVGAGI. CDR3 region: CASSWDLIDTQYF. The CDR3 region has the DNA TGTGCCAGCAGCTGGGACTTGATAGATACGCAGTATTTT.

The chain carries TRBV18 and TRBJ2-1; 13 bases fit TRBD2. With 6 bases clipped from V and 5 bases from J, the junction kept 4 bases outside the gene matches. The CDR3 covers 15 residues. Per germline, CDR1 KGHSH and CDR2 LQKENI. The CDR3 here is CASSPGLAGDNEQFF. In DNA form, the CDR3 reads TGTGCCAGCTCCCCTGGACTAGCGGGGGACAATGAGCAGTTCTTC.

The rearrangement uses TRBV7-2 and TRBJ2-7, with 11 nucleotides matching TRBD2. The CDR3 is made up of 16 amino acids. CDR1 and CDR2 (germline): SGHTA, FQGNSA. V gave up 1 base and J gave up 5 bases; unmatched junction bases: 7. The CDR3 is CASSLEGSGGADEQYF. CDR3 DNA: TGTGCCAGCAGCTTAGAAGGTAGCGGGGGGGCGGACGAGCAGTACTTC. The full variable domain, rest sourced from reference TRBV7-2 and TRBJ2-7, is GAGVSQSPSNKVTEKGKDVELRCDPISGHTALYWYRQSLGQGLEFLIYFQGNSAPDKSGLPSDRFSAERTGGSVSTLTIQRTQQEDSAVYLCASSLEGSGGADEQYFGPGTRLTVT.

The chain joins TRBV14 to TRBJ1-2; tentative D call: TRBD1 (6 bases). Looked up from germline, CDR1 is SGHDN and CDR2 is FVKESK. V lost 5 bases and J lost 6, with 13 bases in between. This CDR3 contains 13 residues. The CDR3 DNA follows: TGTGCCAGCAGCTATCCCTACAGGGATGGCTACACCTTC. The encoded protein is CASSYPYRDGYTF. The full variable domain, its missing parts supplied by reference TRBV14 and TRBJ1-2, is EAGVTQFPSHSVIEKGQTVTLRCDPISGHDNLYWYRRVMGKEIKFLLHFVKESKQDESGMPNNRFLAERTGGTYSTLKVQPAELEDSGVYFCASSYPYRDGYTFGSGTRLTVV.